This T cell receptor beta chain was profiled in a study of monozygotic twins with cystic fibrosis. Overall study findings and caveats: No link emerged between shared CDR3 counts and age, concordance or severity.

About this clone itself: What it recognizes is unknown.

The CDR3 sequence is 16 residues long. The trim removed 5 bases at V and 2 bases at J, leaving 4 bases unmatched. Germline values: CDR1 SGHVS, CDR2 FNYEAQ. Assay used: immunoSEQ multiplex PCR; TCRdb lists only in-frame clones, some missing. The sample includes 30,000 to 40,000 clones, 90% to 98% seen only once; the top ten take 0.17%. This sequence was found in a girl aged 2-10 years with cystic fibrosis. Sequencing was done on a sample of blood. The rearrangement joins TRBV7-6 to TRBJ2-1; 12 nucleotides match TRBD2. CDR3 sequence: CASSETSGGTYNEQFF. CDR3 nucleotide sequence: TGTGCCAGCAGCGAAACTAGCGGGGGGACCTACAATGAGCAGTTCTTC.